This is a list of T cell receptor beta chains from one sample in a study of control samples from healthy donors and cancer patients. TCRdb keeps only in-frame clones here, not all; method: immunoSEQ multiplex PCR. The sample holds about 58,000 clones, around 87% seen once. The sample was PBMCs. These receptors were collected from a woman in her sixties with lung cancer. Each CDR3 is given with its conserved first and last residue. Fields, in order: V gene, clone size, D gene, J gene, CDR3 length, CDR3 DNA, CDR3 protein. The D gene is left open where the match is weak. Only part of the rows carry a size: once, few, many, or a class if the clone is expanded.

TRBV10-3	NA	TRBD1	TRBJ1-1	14	TGTGCCATCAGTGAGTCGACTGTGACAGGGGAAGCTTTCTTT	CAISESTVTGEAFF
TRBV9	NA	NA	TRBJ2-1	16	TGTGCCAGCAGCGGAGGCGGTAGCGGACCTTACAATGAGCAGTTCTTC	CASSGGGSGPYNEQFF
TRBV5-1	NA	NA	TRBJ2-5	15	TGCGCCAGCAGCTTGGGGGGTAGCTTTGGAGAGACCCAGTACTTC	CASSLGGSFGETQYF
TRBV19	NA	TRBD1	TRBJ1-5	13	TGTGCCGCGGGACAGGGGGGTGGGGAGCCCCAGCATTTT	CAAGQGGGEPQHF
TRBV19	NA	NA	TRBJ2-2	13	TGTGCCAGTAGCTGGGTTTTCACCGGGGAGCTGTTTTTT	CASSWVFTGELFF
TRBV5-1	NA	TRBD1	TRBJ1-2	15	TGCGCCAGCGGCGCAGACAGGGTACGAGGCTATGGCTACACCTTC	CASGADRVRGYGYTF
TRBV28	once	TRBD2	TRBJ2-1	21	TGTGCCACAAAGGACAGGGTTCGGCTAGCGGGAGAGCAAGGTTGGAGAGATGAGCAGTTCTTC	CATKDRVRLAGEQGWRDEQFF
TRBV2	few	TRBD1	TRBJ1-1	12	TGTGCCAGCATGGGACAGGGCGCTGAAGCTTTCTTT	CASMGQGAEAFF
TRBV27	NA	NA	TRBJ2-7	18	TGTGCCAGCACCTACGGGACACGAACGATCCTGAGCTCCTACGAGCAGTACTTC	CASTYGTRTILSSYEQYF
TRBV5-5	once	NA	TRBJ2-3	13	TGTGCCAGCAGCTTGCTACTCACAGATACGCAGTATTTT	CASSLLLTDTQYF
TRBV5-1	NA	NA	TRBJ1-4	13	TGCGCCAGCAGCATACAGGATAATGAAAAACTGTTTTTT	CASSIQDNEKLFF
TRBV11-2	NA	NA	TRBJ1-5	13	TGTGCCAGCAGCCTACAGGGCAATCAGCCCCAGCATTTT	CASSLQGNQPQHF
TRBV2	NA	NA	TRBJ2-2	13	TGTGCCAGCTTAAGGACGGGGACCGGGGAGCTGTTTTTT	CASLRTGTGELFF
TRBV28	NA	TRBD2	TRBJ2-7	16	TGTGCCAGCCTGCAGGTCTTGGGAGGGGCTCTCTACGAGCAGTACTTC	CASLQVLGGALYEQYF
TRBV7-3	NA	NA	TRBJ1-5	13	TGTGCCAGCAGCTTAGGAATAGGTCAGCCCCAGCATTTT	CASSLGIGQPQHF